This is a list of T cell receptor beta chains from one sample in a study of naive and memory T cell subsets. One entry per CDR3 protein, called by TCRdb with MiXCR from the 5' RACE reads. The repertoire consists of some 60,000 distinct CDR3 sequences, with 8% to 9% occurring once and the leading ten covering 19%. The receptors derive from a female donor in good health. The CDR3 runs from the conserved cysteine through the conserved F or W. Each record gives: J gene, V gene, CDR3 protein.

TRBJ2-7 | TRBV13 | CASSRETGLAGVEQYF
TRBJ2-5 | TRBV20-1 | CSARNLGAEAQYF
TRBJ2-7 | TRBV4-1 | CASLDRRGAPEIYEQYF
TRBJ1-5 | TRBV2 | CASSELGVGAIQPQHF
TRBJ1-5 | TRBV6-1 | CASTAWAGAPNQPQHF
TRBJ2-7 | TRBV7-8 | CASTETLGSLQGGSYEQYF
TRBJ2-3 | TRBV7-9 | CASSLAAATGPDTQYF
TRBJ1-1 | TRBV11-2 | CASSLAGGQAFF
TRBJ2-1 | TRBV12-3/TRBV12-4 | CASSPGLGSYNEQFF
TRBJ2-5 | TRBV7-8 | CASSTTNMGTQYF
TRBJ2-5 | TRBV5-6 | CASTLPGLKGTQYF
TRBJ2-3 | TRBV5-5 | CASSLPTGGRADTQYF
TRBJ2-1 | TRBV12-5 | CASSRGNEQFF
TRBJ2-6 | TRBV7-2 | CASSLAPGAGANVLTF
TRBJ2-5 | TRBV6-5 | CASGRLAGPQETQYF
TRBJ1-4 | TRBV16 | CASSQKGLPAHNEKLFF
TRBJ1-1 | TRBV28 | CASSFGLYTEAFF
TRBJ1-2 | TRBV12-3/TRBV12-4 | CASSWTNYGYTF
TRBJ2-3 | TRBV28 | CASIPSPGQGQSTDTQYF
TRBJ1-3 | TRBV3-1 | CASSQPYKPGPRSGNTIYF
TRBJ1-3 | TRBV11-2 | CASSPGSNPGNTIYF
TRBJ2-7 | TRBV20-1 | CSAQGLAGGGYEQYF
TRBJ2-7 | TRBV29-1 | CSVSGQGQREQYF
TRBJ1-4 | TRBV10-3 | CASGRATNEKLFF
TRBJ1-1 | TRBV20-1 | CSARAGDTEAFF
TRBJ2-7 | TRBV12-3/TRBV12-4 | CASRGGGGESSYEQYF
TRBJ2-1 | TRBV11-3 | CASSLGGLNEQFF
TRBJ1-1 | TRBV27 | CASSFGLWGEAFF
TRBJ2-1 | TRBV7-8 | CASSPDGRNEQFF
TRBJ1-1 | TRBV4-1 | CASSPLGHPGTEAFF
TRBJ2-7 | TRBV20-1 | CSARDPGSSYEQYF
TRBJ1-6 | TRBV10-1 | CASMEARTYNSPLHF
TRBJ1-3 | TRBV20-1 | CSAFDRRSGNTIYF
TRBJ2-3 | TRBV9 | CASSVAGHKFTDTQYF